This TCR beta chain was sequenced for a study of OX40 agonist ivuxolimab in advanced cancers. The table came from immunoSEQ multiplex PCR; TCRdb's copy has only in-frame clones and leaves some out. This table has fewer than 90,000 clones, 70% to 90% appearing once. V gave up 7 bases and J gave up 8 bases; unmatched junction bases: 5. Germline loops: CDR1 LNHDA, CDR2 SQIVND (reference sequence). There are 13 residues in the CDR3. On cycle 4 day 1 and cycle 7 day 1, as well as at baseline, blood was sampled. The input for sequencing was CD4+ or CD8+ T cells sorted from blood, taken in a trial of the OX40 agonist ivuxolimab. This chain links TRBV19 with TRBJ1-6, with 7 bases identical to TRBD1. This TCR was recovered from an adult with an advanced solid tumor such as melanoma, head and neck, liver or kidney cancer. The CDR3 sequence: CASIGRGDSPLHF. The CDR3 coding sequence is TGTGCCAGTATCGGCAGGGGGGATTCACCCCTCCACTTT.